This T cell receptor (beta chain) was recovered during a study of shared T cell receptors in the human thymus. Trimming took 5 bases from V and 9 from J, leaving 14 bases between them. The CDR3 covers 11 residues. CDR1 DFQATT and CDR2 SNEGSKA come from the germline V gene (reference sequence). TCRdb's table, derived via immunoSEQ multiplex PCR, lists solely in-frame clones and lacks some. This sample has 55,000 to 80,000 clones, with 90% to 95% found just once. The chain has TRBV20-1 and TRBJ2-7, with D unclear. Sequenced sample: thymocytes. The receptor comes from a human donor. CDR3 in DNA: TGCAGTGCTCGGGCTAAGGGTGGGCAGTACTTC. Its translation is CSARAKGGQYF.